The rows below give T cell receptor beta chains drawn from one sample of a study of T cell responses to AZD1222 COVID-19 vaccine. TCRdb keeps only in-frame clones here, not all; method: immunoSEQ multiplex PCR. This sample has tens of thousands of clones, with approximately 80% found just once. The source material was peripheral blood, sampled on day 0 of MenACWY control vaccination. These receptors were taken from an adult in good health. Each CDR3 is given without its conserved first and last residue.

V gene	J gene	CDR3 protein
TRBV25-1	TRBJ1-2	ASSEYRGRASGYT
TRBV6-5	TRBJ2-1	ASSWTTDNEQF
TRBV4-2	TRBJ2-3	ASSQTSGGATDTQY
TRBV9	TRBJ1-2	ASSSGQGTGYT
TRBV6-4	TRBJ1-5	ASSAEPQGAGNQPQH
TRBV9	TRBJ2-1	ASSVAWGPHNEQF
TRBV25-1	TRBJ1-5	ASSDGAFGLNQPQH
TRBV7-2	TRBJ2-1	ASSLASGNYNEQF
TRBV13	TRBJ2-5	ASSMLAGGRETQY
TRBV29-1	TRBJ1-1	SVSGVTEAF
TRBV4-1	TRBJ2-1	ASSQEVGYNEQF
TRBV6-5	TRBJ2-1	ASAFGGRPYNEQF
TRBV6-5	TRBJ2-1	ASRNVQLLGNEQF
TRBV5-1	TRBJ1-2	ASRRSSGGDGYGYT
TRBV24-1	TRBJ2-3	ATSDFGLADTQY
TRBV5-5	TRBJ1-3	ASSLTTSSGNTIY
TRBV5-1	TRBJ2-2	ASSLAGPNTGELF
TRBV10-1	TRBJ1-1	ASSESTSGGTEAF
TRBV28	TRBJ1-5	ASSGEGAGQQPQH
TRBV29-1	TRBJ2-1	SAWGESYNEQF
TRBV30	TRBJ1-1	ACRHQYTEAF
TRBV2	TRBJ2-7	ASSTSGLYEQY
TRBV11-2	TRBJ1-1	ASIRRGGSDTEAF
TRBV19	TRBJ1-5	ASSIGLHNQPQH
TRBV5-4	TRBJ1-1	ASSSLFGQNTEAF
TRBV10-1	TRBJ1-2	ASRSRTDNYGYT
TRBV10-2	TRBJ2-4	ASRGNSRGSNIQY
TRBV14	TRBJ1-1	ASSQRGQGTLTEAF
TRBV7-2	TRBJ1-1	ASSSQGYTEAF
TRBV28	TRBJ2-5	ASSYVWGQDETQY
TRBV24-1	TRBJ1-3	ATSDSGRGRDTIY
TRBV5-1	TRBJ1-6	ASSLGTGGNSPLH
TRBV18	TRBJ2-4	ASSPDQGAKNIQY
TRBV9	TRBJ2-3	ASSVAGYTDTQY
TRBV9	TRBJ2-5	ASSADLGVQETQY
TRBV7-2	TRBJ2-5	ASSLTDSLSWAQY
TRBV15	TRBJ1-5	ATSPTGSGNQPQH
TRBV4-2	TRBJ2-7	ASSQGSGDSSYEQY
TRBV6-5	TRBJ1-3	ASSYRAGSGNTIY
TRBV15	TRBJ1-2	ATSRSSYGYT
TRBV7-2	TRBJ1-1	ASSPRQGASF